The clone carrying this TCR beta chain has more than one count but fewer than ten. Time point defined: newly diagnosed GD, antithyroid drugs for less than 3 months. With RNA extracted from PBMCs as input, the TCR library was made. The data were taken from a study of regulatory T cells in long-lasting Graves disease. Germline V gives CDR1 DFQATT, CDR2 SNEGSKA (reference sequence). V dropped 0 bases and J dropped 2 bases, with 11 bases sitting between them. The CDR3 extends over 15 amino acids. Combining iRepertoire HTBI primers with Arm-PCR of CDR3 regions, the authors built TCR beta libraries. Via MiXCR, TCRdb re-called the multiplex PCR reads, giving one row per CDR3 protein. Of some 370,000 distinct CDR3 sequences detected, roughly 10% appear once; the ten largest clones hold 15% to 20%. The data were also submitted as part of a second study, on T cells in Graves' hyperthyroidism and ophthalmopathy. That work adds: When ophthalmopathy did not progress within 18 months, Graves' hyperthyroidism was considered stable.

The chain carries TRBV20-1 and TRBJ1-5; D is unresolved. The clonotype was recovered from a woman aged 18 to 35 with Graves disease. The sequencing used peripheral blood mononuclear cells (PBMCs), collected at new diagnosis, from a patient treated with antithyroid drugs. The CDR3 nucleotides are TGCAGTGCTAGAGATCTTCGCCAGGGCAATCAGCCCCAGCATTTT. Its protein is CSARDLRQGNQPQHF.